Included here is one T cell receptor beta chain sequence, with context. Its antigen is still unknown. Each CDR3 protein is one row after TCRdb ran MiXCR on the RT-PCR reads. The sample shows 290,000 or so distinct CDR3 sequences, roughly 22% of them seen only once. The sample belongs to a study of response to subunit inactivated influenza vaccine. Study-level points and caveats: A suggestion made by the authors is that each seasonal influenza vaccination recruits few new T cells.

Germline V gene lookup returns CDR1 DFQATT and CDR2 SNEGSKA (reference sequence). V was clipped by 5 bases and J by 2 bases, with 8 bases between them. CDR3 size: 12 residues. The specimen comprised PBMCs from blood, sampled 21 months after vaccination. The genes are TRBV20-1 and TRBJ2-3, with a possible D match to TRBD2 (5 bases). This TCR derives from a man aged 45 to 75 who received an inactivated influenza vaccine. CDR3 nucleotides: TGCAGTGCTCTCCGGGACACAGATACGCAGTATTTT. Its protein product is CSALRDTDTQYF.